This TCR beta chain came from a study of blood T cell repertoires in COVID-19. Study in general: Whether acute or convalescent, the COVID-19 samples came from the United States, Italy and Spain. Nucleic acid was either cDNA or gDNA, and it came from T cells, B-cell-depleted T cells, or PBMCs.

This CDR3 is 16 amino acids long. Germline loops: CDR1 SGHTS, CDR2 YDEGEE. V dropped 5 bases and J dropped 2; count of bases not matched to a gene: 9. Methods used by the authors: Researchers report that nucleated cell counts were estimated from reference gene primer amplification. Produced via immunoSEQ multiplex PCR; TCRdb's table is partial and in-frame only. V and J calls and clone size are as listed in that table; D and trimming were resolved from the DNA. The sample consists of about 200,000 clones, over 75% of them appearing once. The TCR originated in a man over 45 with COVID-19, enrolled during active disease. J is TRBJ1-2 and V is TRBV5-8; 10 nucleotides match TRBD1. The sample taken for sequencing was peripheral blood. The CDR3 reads CASSYWTGGKNYGYTF. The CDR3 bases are TGTGCCAGCAGTTATTGGACAGGGGGTAAAAACTATGGCTACACCTTC.